A selection of T cell receptor beta chains follows, all from one sample in a study of cytomegalovirus exposure and HLA in healthy donors. The assay was immunoSEQ multiplex PCR, and TCRdb's table has in-frame clones only and misses some. The data hold more than 95,000 clones, with approximately 89% observed a single time. Sequenced input: PBMCs. All receptors come from a young man in good health and CMV-seronegative. Both conserved end residues are part of each CDR3. Fields, in order: V gene, J gene, clone size, D gene, CDR3 DNA, CDR3 protein. The D gene is left open where the match is weak. Clone size is not always given. Where it is, it says once, few, many or a class for expanded clones.

TRBV19	TRBJ1-3	-	TRBD1	TGTGCCAGTAGAACTAACAGGGGGCCCGGAAACACCATATATTTT	CASRTNRGPGNTIYF
TRBV6-4	TRBJ2-2	-	TRBD2	TGTGCCAGTTCACTAGCGGGAGCTACCGGGGAGCTGTTTTTT	CASSLAGATGELFF
TRBV18	TRBJ2-2	-	-	TGTGCCAGCTCAGGAGGACTCCACACCGGGGAGCTGTTTTTT	CASSGGLHTGELFF
TRBV19	TRBJ1-4	-	TRBD1	TGTGCCAGCCGACCGGGACAGGGACGGGGAAAACTGTTTTTT	CASRPGQGRGKLFF
TRBV5-4	TRBJ1-1	-	-	TGTGCCAGCAGCCCAACCACAGGTCTGGTCCACACTGAAGCTTTCTTT	CASSPTTGLVHTEAFF
TRBV15	TRBJ2-5	-	TRBD2	TGTGCCACTAGGAGCGGGAGCCAAGAGACCCAGTACTTC	CATRSGSQETQYF
TRBV19	TRBJ2-6	-	-	TGTGCCAGTACGGGTACCGGGGTCTCTGGGGCCAACGTCCTGACTTTC	CASTGTGVSGANVLTF
TRBV7-9	TRBJ2-1	-	-	TGTGCCAGCAGCTTAGGGTTGGGGCTTGGGCAGTTCTTC	CASSLGLGLGQFF
TRBV5-4	TRBJ2-7	-	TRBD2	TGTGCCAGCAGCCCCGGGGGGGGCGAGCAGTACTTC	CASSPGGGEQYF
TRBV10-1	TRBJ1-4	once	-	TGCGCCAGCAGTGAGTCCATATCGACAGGCCGCGAAAAACTGTTTTTT	CASSESISTGREKLFF
TRBV9	TRBJ2-2	once	-	TGTGCCAGCAGCTTGGCAGGGATCGCGAACACCGGGGAGCTGTTTTTT	CASSLAGIANTGELFF
TRBV5-1	TRBJ2-1	-	TRBD2	TGCGCCAGCAGCTTTTTCAGCGGGAGGCAAACCTACAATGAGCAGTTCTTC	CASSFFSGRQTYNEQFF
TRBV27	TRBJ2-7	-	-	TGTGCCAGCAGTTACAGCGCAGGGATGTACGAGCAGTACTTC	CASSYSAGMYEQYF
TRBV4-1	TRBJ2-1	-	TRBD2	TGCGCCAGCAGCCAAGATACCTCGGGGGGGTCCTACAATGAGCAGTTCTTC	CASSQDTSGGSYNEQFF
TRBV27	TRBJ2-1	-	TRBD1	TGTGCCAGCGTCCAGGCGGGGACAGGGTTCAATGAGCAGTTCTTC	CASVQAGTGFNEQFF
TRBV28	TRBJ2-5	-	-	TGTGCCAGCAGTTTATCGGGGAGTCGGCAGACCCAGTACTTC	CASSLSGSRQTQYF
TRBV2	TRBJ1-3	-	TRBD1	TGTGCCAGCAGTGATCAGGGGGCGACGGGAAACACCATATATTTT	CASSDQGATGNTIYF
TRBV27	TRBJ2-7	-	TRBD1	TGTGCCAGCAGTTTGGGACAGACCTACGAGCAGTACTTC	CASSLGQTYEQYF
TRBV30	TRBJ1-2	-	-	TGTGCCTGGAGTGTAATCGTGGTAGCGGGAATGGGGAGCTACACCTTC	CAWSVIVVAGMGSYTF
TRBV30	TRBJ1-2	once	-	TGTGCCTGGACACTAAACGCAGCTAACTATGGCTACACCTTC	CAWTLNAANYGYTF
TRBV28	TRBJ1-2	-	-	TGTGCCAGCAGTTCTGTTGAAAGCTTTAACTATGGCTACACCTTC	CASSSVESFNYGYTF
TRBV6-1	TRBJ1-5	once	-	TGTGCCAGCAGGGAGAACTCCTTCGGCAATCAGCCCCAGCATTTT	CASRENSFGNQPQHF
TRBV10-1	TRBJ1-1	-	-	TGCGCCAGCACCCCCGTTTTGGGGGGAGTAGCTTTCTTT	CASTPVLGGVAFF
TRBV5-1	TRBJ1-1	-	TRBD1	TGCGCCAGCAGCCCGACAGGGGGCTGGAACACTGAAGCTTTCTTT	CASSPTGGWNTEAFF
TRBV11-2	TRBJ1-1	few	-	TGTGCCAGCAGTTTTAACAGGCAGGACACTGAAGCTTTCTTT	CASSFNRQDTEAFF
TRBV5-5	TRBJ1-5	-	-	TGTGCCAGCAGCTTGGGTCCAGGTAGCAATCAGCCCCAGCATTTT	CASSLGPGSNQPQHF